The source of this T cell receptor beta chain is a study of blood T cell repertoires in COVID-19. About the research overall: The cDNA or gDNA used as material had been derived from T cells, B-cell-depleted T cells, or PBMCs.

Cohorts were determined from participant-reported clinical history. For recovered donors of Cohort 3, there were two negative PCRs, clearance, or symptom resolution. This clone was seen just once. The ends were cut back, 5 bases at V and 2 bases at J, with 16 bases in the middle. Germline lookup yields CDR1 SGHTA and CDR2 FQGNSA. This CDR3 contains 15 residues. Repertoires were generated with immunoSEQ multiplex PCR, while TCRdb's copy carries only in-frame clones and drops some. In the table there are about 130,000 clones, roughly four fifths of which are singletons. The sequence came from a man aged 25-45 years who had recovered from COVID-19. The genes are TRBV7-2 and TRBJ2-7, with TRBD2 as a possible D gene (6 bases). The specimen was PBMCs or T cells enriched from blood (not recorded which). The CDR3 DNA sequence: TGTGCCAGCAGCGTCGGGGTAGCGGTCCCCTACGAGCAGTACTTC. Its translation is CASSVGVAVPYEQYF.